This T cell receptor (beta chain) was profiled in a study of T-cell reconstitution after alpha-beta-depleted transplantation in children. Germline CDR1 MDHEN, CDR2 SYDVKM. V was shortened by 6 bases and J by 6 bases, with 14 bases between the two germline ends. This CDR3 has 13 residues. This clonotype was detected ten times or more. Preparing the TCRbeta library involved the use of unique molecular identifiers. TCRdb reanalysed the PCR reads using MiXCR and keeps one entry per CDR3 protein. The sample holds some 350,000 distinct CDR3 sequences; around 15% are singletons and the top ten take approximately 38%.

The J gene is TRBJ2-5, the V gene TRBV28; weak D call: TRBD1 (6 bases). This receptor was obtained from a male patient between 2 and 9 years old who had a stem cell transplant for acute lymphoblastic leukemia, so the T cells may come from the graft donor. The sequenced sample was PBMCs, mostly from graft donor cells, obtained 360 days after TCRalphabeta/CD19-depleted stem cell transplant. CDR3 amino acids: CASSGQLPQTQYF. In DNA form, the CDR3 reads TGTGCCAGCAGCGGACAGCTGCCACAGACCCAGTACTTC.